The 28 T cell receptor beta chains given below trace back to one sample, sequenced in a study of blood T cell repertoires in COVID-19. Sequenced by immunoSEQ multiplex PCR; TCRdb stores in-frame clones only, minus some. The sample yields 350,000 or so clones, around 87% seen once. The specimen sequenced was peripheral blood. These receptors were collected from a woman aged 25 to 45 with COVID-19, enrolled during active disease.

The V call is TRBV9, the J call TRBJ2-3; 12 nucleotides line up with TRBD2. V lost 4 bases and J lost 3; bases outside the gene matches: 6. Germline-derived CDR1 and CDR2 are SGDLS and YYNGEE. The CDR3 totals 16 residues. This CDR3 is CASSPPSGRVTDTQYF. The CDR3 DNA is TGTGCCAGCAGCCCCCCTAGCGGGAGGGTGACAGATACGCAGTATTTT.

This chain connects TRBV19 to TRBJ2-5, with D tentatively TRBD2 (5 bases). Trimming cost V 2 bases and J 4 bases, with 14 bases left between them. The germline V gene has CDR1 LNHDA and CDR2 SQIVND (reference sequence). This CDR3 contains 15 residues. CDR3 region: CASSISSGLRETQYF. DNA for the CDR3: TGTGCCAGTAGTATATCCAGCGGCTTAAGAGAGACCCAGTACTTC.

J is TRBJ1-1 and V is TRBV28; unclear D gene. Trimming shortened V by 4 bases and J by 5 bases, and 17 bases separated the two germline ends. Germline V gene lookup returns CDR1 MDHEN and CDR2 SYDVKM. The CDR3 extends over 15 amino acids. In DNA, the CDR3 is TGTGCCAGCAGTTGGCCCGGAGGGATGGGGACTGAAGCTTTCTTT. This encodes CASSWPGGMGTEAFF.

The genes are TRBV6-1 and TRBJ2-3; D unclear. The CDR3 contains 13 residues. Germline V gene data show CDR1 as MNHNS and CDR2 as SASEGT. With 0 bases removed from V and 2 bases from J, the gap between germline ends came to 3 bases. CDR3 DNA: TGTGCCAGCAGTGAAGCTAACACAGATACGCAGTATTTT. Encoded protein: CASSEANTDTQYF.

The chain couples TRBV9 to TRBJ1-5; 7 bases align to TRBD1. The J segment lost 3 bases and the V segment lost 2 bases, leaving 5 bases of the junction unmatched. Germline CDR1 reads SGDLS; CDR2 reads YYNGEE. This CDR3 has 15 residues. The CDR3 coding sequence is TGTGCCAGCAGCGTGACAGGGTCTGACAATCAGCCCCAGCATTTT. As protein: CASSVTGSDNQPQHF.

CDR3: CAWSGTGAFF. In nucleotides, the CDR3 is TGTGCCTGGAGCGGGACAGGGGCTTTCTTT. V usage is TRBV30 and J usage is TRBJ1-1; 9 nucleotides match TRBD1. CDR1 and CDR2 (germline): GTSNPN, SVGIG (reference sequence). The CDR3 consists of 10 residues. V lost 3 bases and J lost 11; bases outside the gene matches: 1.

The genes are TRBV28 and TRBJ1-1; maybe TRBD1 (6 bases). The germline V gene has CDR1 MDHEN and CDR2 SYDVKM. The V and J ends lost 8 bases and 3 bases respectively, with 16 bases between them. The CDR3 covers 14 residues. The CDR3 sequence: CASLKGERYTEAFF. The CDR3 nucleotides read TGTGCCAGCTTGAAGGGGGAGAGGTACACTGAAGCTTTCTTT.

CDR3 DNA: TGTGCCAGCAGCCCTGGGACAGTCCCAGAGACCCAGTACTTC. Translation: CASSPGTVPETQYF. V and J are TRBV7-9 and TRBJ2-5; 7 bases line up with TRBD1. The CDR3 is made up of 14 amino acids. Unmatched junction bases numbered 7, after V lost 5 bases and J lost 4 bases. Germline V lookup: CDR1 SEHNR, CDR2 FQNEAQ (reference sequence).

J is TRBJ2-7 and V is TRBV27, with 11 nucleotides matching TRBD1. Trimming removed 6 bases from V and 2 bases from J; junction bases left unmatched: 3. This CDR3 comprises 14 residues. Germline V gene lookup returns CDR1 MNHEY and CDR2 SMNVEV (reference sequence). CDR3 sequence: CASSQGQGAYEQYF. The CDR3, as DNA: TGTGCCAGCAGCCAGGGACAGGGGGCCTACGAGCAGTACTTC.

V and J are TRBV28 and TRBJ2-1; TRBD2 aligns across 11 bases. The V gene's germline CDR1 is MDHEN and CDR2 SYDVKM. CDR3 size: 15 residues. Germline trimming cut 7 bases from V and 7 bases from J; bases unmatched to any gene: 9. The CDR3 region is CASNKPGLAENEQFF. The DNA of the CDR3 is TGTGCCAGCAACAAACCGGGACTAGCGGAGAATGAGCAGTTCTTC.

CDR3 nucleotides: TGCAGCGTTGAACAACCAAACGGAGAGTCCGAAAAACTGTTTTTT. This codes for CSVEQPNGESEKLFF. The chain combines TRBV29-1 with TRBJ1-4; D unclear. Germline lookup yields CDR1 SQVTM and CDR2 ANQGSEA. The ends were cut back, 2 bases at V and 8 bases at J, with 18 bases in the middle. This CDR3 has 15 amino acids.

J is TRBJ2-7 and V is TRBV3-1 (or the pseudogene TRBV3-2); D may be TRBD2 (5 bases). V lost 0 bases to trimming and J lost 5 bases, with 14 bases between them. CDR3 length equals 15 residues. Germline CDR1 LGHDT, CDR2 YNNKEL (reference sequence). CDR3 nucleotides: TGTGCCAGCAGCCAAGATACTAGAGGGAGAAACGAGCAGTACTTC. Amino acids: CASSQDTRGRNEQYF.

V is TRBV4-3 and J is TRBJ2-3, with 10 bases fitting TRBD1. In germline, CDR1 is LGHNA, CDR2 YSLEER. V lost 1 base and J lost 4; bases outside the gene matches: 2. The CDR3 loop spans 15 amino acids. DNA for the CDR3: TGCGCCAGCAGCCAAGGAGGGACAGGGGCAGATACGCAGTATTTT. As protein: CASSQGGTGADTQYF.

This clone was observed once. The V and J genes are TRBV5-1 and TRBJ2-6; 7 nucleotides match TRBD1. This CDR3 has 19 amino acids. The germline CDR1 and CDR2 sequences are SGHRS and YFSETQ. J lost 3 bases, V lost 4 bases, and 16 bases had no gene match. The CDR3 DNA reads as TGCGCCAGCAGCCCCGGGACAGCTATTTCTCCGGGTGGGGCCAACGTCCTGACTTTC. The encoded protein is CASSPGTAISPGGANVLTF.

The CDR3 protein is CSVGTGLRQPQHF. The CDR3 DNA is TGCAGCGTCGGGACAGGCCTGAGGCAGCCCCAGCATTTT. The chain couples TRBV29-1 to TRBJ1-5; 8 nucleotides align to TRBD1. Germline V gene data show CDR1 as SQVTM and CDR2 as ANQGSEA. J gave up 7 bases and V 6 bases, and 8 bases lay outside the gene matches. CDR3 length: 13 residues. The whole variable domain, remainder taken from reference TRBV29-1 and TRBJ1-5, is SAVISQKPSRDICQRGTSLTIQCQVDSQVTMMFWYRQQPGQSLTLIATANQGSEATYESGFVIDKFPISRPNLTFSTLTVSNMSPEDSSIYLCSVGTGLRQPQHFGDGTRLSIL.

This rearrangement joins TRBV7-9 to TRBJ1-4; tentatively, D is TRBD1 (6 bases). The V gene's germline CDR1 is SEHNR and CDR2 FQNEAQ (reference sequence). V shed 1 base and J shed 8 bases, with 8 bases lying between them. The CDR3 contains 13 residues. DNA of the CDR3: TGTGCCAGCAGCTTAGATGGGGGCGAAAAACTGTTTTTT. As protein: CASSLDGGEKLFF.

The V call is TRBV7-9, the J call TRBJ2-7; 7 nucleotides match TRBD1. The germline V gene encodes CDR1 SEHNR and CDR2 FQNEAQ (reference sequence). V trimming: 5 bases; J trimming: 3 bases; junction bases outside the gene matches: 7. The CDR3 covers 14 residues. In DNA form, the CDR3 reads TGTGCCAGCAGCCAAACGGGACAGTACTACGAGCAGTACTTC. Translation gives CASSQTGQYYEQYF.

The V and J genes are TRBV7-3 and TRBJ2-2, with 7 bases aligning to TRBD1. CDR1 is SGHTA and CDR2 is FQGTGA in the germline V gene. With V trimmed by 6 bases and J by 3 bases, 7 bases remained unmatched. There are 15 residues in the CDR3. This CDR3 reads CASSSGTEDTGELFF. The CDR3 bases are TGTGCCAGCAGTTCCGGGACAGAAGACACCGGGGAGCTGTTTTTT.

This clone appeared a single time. The chain combines TRBV21-1 with TRBJ2-2; the table's D call of TRBD1 was not tested on the DNA. TRBV21-1 is a recognized pseudogene. The CDR3 has 23 amino acids. CDR3 coding DNA: TGTGCCAGCAGCCCTCCACCGGACAGGGGGCTAGTAGGCCTTCGTTCGGGCACCGGGGAGCTGTTTTTT. This sequence encodes CASSPPPDRGLVGLRSGTGELFF.

V usage is TRBV7-9 and J usage is TRBJ1-1; 7 nucleotides match TRBD1. Germline CDR1 and CDR2: SEHNR and FQNEAQ (reference sequence). V shed 4 bases, J shed 0 bases, and the junction held 2 bases outside the gene matches. The CDR3 contains 14 residues. The CDR3 here is CASSSGQMNTEAFF. CDR3 sequence (DNA): TGTGCCAGCAGCTCGGGACAGATGAACACTGAAGCTTTCTTT.

The CDR3 coding sequence is TGTGCCAGCAGACAGGAGCTTGAAGCTTTCTTT. Encoded protein: CASRQELEAFF. The chain recombines TRBV2 with TRBJ1-1; weak D call: TRBD1 (5 bases). The CDR3 contains 11 residues. V was trimmed by 6 bases and J by 7 bases, leaving 9 bases between them. Germline values: CDR1 SNHLY, CDR2 FYNNEI.

This clone is a singleton in its sample. The gene calls are TRBV7-9 and TRBJ2-5; 7 positions agree with TRBD1. The length of the CDR3 is 18 residues. V trimming: 5 bases; J trimming: 2 bases; junction bases outside the gene matches: 17. Germline-derived CDR1 and CDR2 are SEHNR and FQNEAQ (reference sequence). The CDR3 bases are TGTGCCAGCAGCCGAGGACGGCCGCGTAACAGGGGACAAGAGACCCAGTACTTC. Encoded protein: CASSRGRPRNRGQETQYF.

This clone was seen once. The chain uses TRBV20-1 and TRBJ2-3; 12 nucleotides agree with TRBD2. CDR3 length: 13 amino acids. V lost 3 bases and J lost 11; bases outside the gene matches: 6. The germline gives CDR1 DFQATT, CDR2 SNEGSKA (reference sequence). CDR3 residues: CSASRTSGMEQYF. In DNA, the CDR3 is TGCAGTGCTAGTAGGACTAGCGGGATGGAGCAGTATTTT.

The V call is TRBV7-9, the J call TRBJ1-2; possible D gene TRBD1, 6 bases. The germline CDR1 and CDR2 sequences are SEHNR and FQNEAQ (reference sequence). Trimming stripped 3 bases from V and 4 bases from J, with 15 bases between. This CDR3 region has 15 residues. CDR3 loop: CASSLAGGAAYGYTF. As DNA, the CDR3 is TGTGCCAGCAGCTTGGCGGGGGGGGCAGCCTATGGCTACACCTTC.

The V and J genes are TRBV4-3 and TRBJ2-7, with D possibly being TRBD2 (6 bases). The length of the CDR3 is 13 residues. Germline V gene sequence: CDR1 LGHNA, CDR2 YSLEER. V was shortened by 1 base and J by 5 bases, with 9 bases between the two germline ends. CDR3 sequence: CASSQGRGNEQYF. The CDR3 coding sequence is TGCGCCAGCAGCCAAGGGAGGGGTAACGAGCAGTACTTC.

The genes are TRBV3-1 (or the pseudogene TRBV3-2) and TRBJ1-1, with TRBD1 as a possible D gene (5 bases). The V gene lost 8 bases and the J gene lost 1 base, with 14 bases spanning the gap. Germline V CDR1 and CDR2: LGHDT, YNNKEL (reference sequence). This CDR3 spans 14 amino acids. This chain's CDR3 is CASVVKGPNTEAFF. The CDR3, as DNA: TGTGCCAGCGTCGTAAAGGGGCCGAACACTGAAGCTTTCTTT.

Regarding this clone: The identical CDR3 is also encoded by other nucleotide sequences in the sample. This chain connects TRBV6-5 to TRBJ1-2; 8 nucleotides agree with TRBD1. The V gene's germline CDR1 is MNHEY and CDR2 SVGAGI. This CDR3 is 13 amino acids long. Trimming cost V 6 bases and J 4 bases; bases outside gene matches: 4. Written as DNA, the CDR3 is TGTGCCAGCAGGAGGACAGGGAGCTATGGCTACACCTTC. This translates into CASRRTGSYGYTF.

This sequence joins TRBV5-4 and TRBJ2-7; D might be TRBD1 (6 bases). The CDR3 is 16 residues long. Trimming stripped 4 bases from V and 2 bases from J, with 19 bases between. Germline V gene data show CDR1 as SGHNT and CDR2 as YYREEE (reference sequence). CDR3 nucleotide sequence: TGTGCCAGCAGCCCAACCTCGGACAGAGCTACCTACGAGCAGTACTTC. This gives the protein CASSPTSDRATYEQYF.